The 5 T cell receptor beta chains below come from one sample, sequenced in a study of OX40 agonist ivuxolimab in advanced cancers. Clones were sequenced by immunoSEQ multiplex PCR, and TCRdb holds only the in-frame ones, with some missing. The data show about 41,000 clones, with around nine tenths seen just once and around 33% held by the top ten. The sequencing here drew on CD4+ or CD8+ T cells sorted from blood, taken in a trial of the OX40 agonist ivuxolimab. These receptors all come from an adult with an advanced solid tumor such as melanoma, head and neck, liver or kidney cancer.

The rearrangement uses TRBV7-9 and TRBJ1-1; TRBD1 might be the D (6 bases). The V end was cut by 5 bases, the J end by 11 bases, with 18 bases between. The germline CDR1 and CDR2 sequences are SEHNR and FQNEAQ (reference sequence). This CDR3 spans 13 amino acids. This chain's CDR3 is CASSLLGGATAFF. The CDR3 nucleotides read TGTGCCAGCAGCCTACTTGGGGGGGCAACCGCTTTCTTT.

The chain recombines TRBV10-3 with TRBJ1-6; no clear D. V gave up 3 bases and J gave up 14 bases, with 14 bases separating them. The CDR3 contains 13 residues. Germline CDR1 and CDR2: ENHRY and SYGVKD. The CDR3 here is CAISDGQGSSLHF. CDR3 nucleotide sequence: TGTGCCATCAGTGATGGTCAAGGATCGTCCCTCCACTTT.

V is TRBV6-1 and J is TRBJ2-1; 7 bases line up with TRBD2. This CDR3 region has 15 residues. Germline V gives CDR1 MNHNS, CDR2 SASEGT. With V trimmed by 4 bases and J by 7 bases, 10 bases remained unmatched. This CDR3 is CASSALTGEGNEQFF. CDR3 bases: TGTGCCAGCAGTGCGTTGACTGGGGAGGGTAATGAGCAGTTCTTC.

The rearrangement joins TRBV2 to TRBJ2-1, with TRBD1 matching 10 bases. J was trimmed by 3 bases and V by 7 bases; bases with no gene match: 6. The CDR3 runs 15 residues. The V gene's germline CDR1 is SNHLY and CDR2 FYNNEI. The CDR3 is CASKIDRGLYNEQFF. The CDR3 DNA follows: TGTGCCAGCAAAATAGACAGGGGGCTCTACAATGAGCAGTTCTTC. Full variable domain (remainder filled in from reference TRBV2 and TRBJ2-1): EPEVTQTPSHQVTQMGQEVILRCVPISNHLYFYWYRQILGQKVEFLVSFYNNEISEKSEIFDDQFSVERPDGSNFTLKIRSTKLEDSAMYFCASKIDRGLYNEQFFGPGTRLTVL.

The V and J genes are TRBV2 and TRBJ2-1; D call uncertain. The germline CDR1 and CDR2 sequences are SNHLY and FYNNEI. This CDR3 is 16 amino acids long. V gave up 0 bases and J gave up 6 bases, with 15 bases separating them. The chain's CDR3 is CASSEAILGNPNEQFF. The DNA for the CDR3 is TGTGCCAGCAGTGAAGCGATCTTGGGGAACCCCAATGAGCAGTTCTTC.